This T cell receptor beta chain comes out of a study of T cells in Graves' hyperthyroidism and ophthalmopathy. At the level of the study: Peripheral blood was collected at initial diagnosis, before any treatment.

Germline V gene lookup returns CDR1 GTSNPN and CDR2 SVGIG (reference sequence). Losses at the gene ends were 3 bases for V and 3 bases for J; bases not matched to a gene: 5. The CDR3 loop spans 15 amino acids. These patients, aged 18 to 65, had recently diagnosed hyperthyroidism lasting under 2 months. Clinical symptoms, serum thyroxine, TRAb, thyroid ultrasound and orbital computed tomography informed diagnoses. Researchers amplified the TCR beta CDR3 regions from RNA transcripts. RT-PCR in the first round (using the HTBI primer set) targeted the TCR CDR3. TCRdb redid the calling of the multiplex PCR reads with MiXCR, one entry per CDR3 protein. The sample has under 200,000 distinct CDR3 sequences, about a tenth seen once.

The TCR comes from a woman under 30 with Graves' hyperthyroidism that later progressed to Graves' ophthalmopathy. Material: blood. The rearrangement uses TRBV30 and TRBJ2-2, with 9 nucleotides matching TRBD2. As DNA, the CDR3 is TGTGCCTGGAGGGGCGGGGGGGGATACACCGGGGAGCTGTTTTTT. Translation: CAWRGGGGYTGELFF.